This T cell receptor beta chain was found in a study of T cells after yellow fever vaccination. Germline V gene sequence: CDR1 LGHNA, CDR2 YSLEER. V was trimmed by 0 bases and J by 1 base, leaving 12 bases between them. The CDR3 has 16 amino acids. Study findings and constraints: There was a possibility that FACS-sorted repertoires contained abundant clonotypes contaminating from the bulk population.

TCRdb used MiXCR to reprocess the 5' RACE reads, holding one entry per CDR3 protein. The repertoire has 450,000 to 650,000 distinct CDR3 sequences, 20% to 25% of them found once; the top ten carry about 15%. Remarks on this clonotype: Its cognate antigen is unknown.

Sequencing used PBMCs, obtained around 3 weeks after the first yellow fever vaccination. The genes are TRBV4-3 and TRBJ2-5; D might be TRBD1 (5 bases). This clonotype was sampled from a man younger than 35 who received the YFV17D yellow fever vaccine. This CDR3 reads CASSQEGAGFQETQYF. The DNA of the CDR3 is TGCGCCAGCAGCCAAGAAGGGGCAGGATTCCAAGAGACCCAGTACTTC.